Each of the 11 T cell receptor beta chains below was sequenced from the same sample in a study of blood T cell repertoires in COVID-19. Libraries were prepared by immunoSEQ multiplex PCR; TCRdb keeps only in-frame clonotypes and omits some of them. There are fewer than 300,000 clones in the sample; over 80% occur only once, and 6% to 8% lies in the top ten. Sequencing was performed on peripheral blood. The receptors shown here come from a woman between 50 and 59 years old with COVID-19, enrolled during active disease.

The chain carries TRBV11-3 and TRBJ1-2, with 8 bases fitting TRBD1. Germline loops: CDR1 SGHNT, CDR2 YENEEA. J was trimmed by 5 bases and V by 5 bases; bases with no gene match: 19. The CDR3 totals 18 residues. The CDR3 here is CASSPSPFSGGVEYGYTF. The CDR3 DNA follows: TGTGCCAGCAGCCCGAGTCCCTTTTCAGGGGGCGTCGAGTATGGCTACACCTTC. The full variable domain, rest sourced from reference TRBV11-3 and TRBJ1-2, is EAGVVQSPRYKIIEKKQPVAFWCNPISGHNTLYWYLQNLGQGPELLIRYENEEAVDDSQLPKDRFSAERLKGVDSTLKIQPAELGDSAVYLCASSPSPFSGGVEYGYTFGSGTRLTVV.

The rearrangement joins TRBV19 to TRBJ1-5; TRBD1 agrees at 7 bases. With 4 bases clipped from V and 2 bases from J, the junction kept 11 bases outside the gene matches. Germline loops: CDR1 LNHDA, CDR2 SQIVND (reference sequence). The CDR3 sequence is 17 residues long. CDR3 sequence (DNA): TGTGCCAGTAGTACAGGCCTCGACAGGGTGGGCAATCAGCCCCAGCATTTT. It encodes CASSTGLDRVGNQPQHF.

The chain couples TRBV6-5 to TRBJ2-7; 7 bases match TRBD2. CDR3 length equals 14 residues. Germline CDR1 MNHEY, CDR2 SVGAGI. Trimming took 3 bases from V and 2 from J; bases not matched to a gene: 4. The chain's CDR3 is CASSYGEGTYEQYF. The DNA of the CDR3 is TGTGCCAGCAGTTATGGGGAGGGCACCTACGAGCAGTACTTC.

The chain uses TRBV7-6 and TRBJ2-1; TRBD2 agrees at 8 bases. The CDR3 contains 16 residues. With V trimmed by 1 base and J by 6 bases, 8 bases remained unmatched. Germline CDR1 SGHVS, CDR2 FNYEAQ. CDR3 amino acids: CASSLVSGIVSNEQFF. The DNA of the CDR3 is TGTGCCAGCAGCTTAGTTAGCGGGATAGTCAGCAATGAGCAGTTCTTC.

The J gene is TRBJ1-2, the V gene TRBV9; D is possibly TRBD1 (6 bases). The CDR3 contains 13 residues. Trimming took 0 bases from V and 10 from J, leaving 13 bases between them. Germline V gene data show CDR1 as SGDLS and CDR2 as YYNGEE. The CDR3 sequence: CASSVVREGDYTF. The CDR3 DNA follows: TGTGCCAGCAGCGTAGTCCGTGAGGGGGACTACACCTTC.

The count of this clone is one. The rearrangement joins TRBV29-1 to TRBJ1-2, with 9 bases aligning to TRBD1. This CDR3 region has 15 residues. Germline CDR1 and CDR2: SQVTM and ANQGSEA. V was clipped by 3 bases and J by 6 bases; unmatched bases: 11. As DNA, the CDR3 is TGCAGCGTTGAGGGGTTGGGGACAGGGTTCAATGGCTACACCTTC. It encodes CSVEGLGTGFNGYTF.

CDR3 region: CAISESGGVNTEAFF. As DNA, the CDR3 is TGTGCCATCAGTGAGTCGGGGGGTGTGAACACTGAAGCTTTCTTT. This rearrangement joins TRBV10-3 to TRBJ1-1; D is perhaps TRBD1 (5 bases). Germline assignment: CDR1 ENHRY and CDR2 SYGVKD. The V gene lost 0 bases and the J gene lost 0 bases, with 8 bases spanning the gap. The length of the CDR3 is 15 residues.

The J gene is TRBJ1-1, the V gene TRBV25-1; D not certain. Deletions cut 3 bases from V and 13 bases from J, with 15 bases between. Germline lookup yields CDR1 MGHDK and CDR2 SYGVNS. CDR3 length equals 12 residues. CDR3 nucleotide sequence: TGTGCCAGCAGTGATTTACACAGTTGGCTTTTCTTT. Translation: CASSDLHSWLFF.

The CDR3 loop is CATSISRLTGELFF. DNA of the CDR3: TGTGCCACCAGCATTTCCAGACTCACCGGGGAGCTGTTTTTT. This chain connects TRBV15 to TRBJ2-2; D remains ambiguous. V was trimmed by 4 bases and J by 4 bases, leaving 10 bases between them. The CDR3 is 14 amino acids. From germline, CDR1 is LNHNV and CDR2 YYDKDF (reference sequence).

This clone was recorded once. CDR3 sequence reads: CASSLDRTAYEQYF. The CDR3 coding sequence is TGTGCCAGCAGCTTGGATCGGACAGCCTACGAGCAGTACTTC. The chain couples TRBV5-5 to TRBJ2-7; D might be TRBD1 (6 bases). V lost 0 bases, J lost 2 bases, and 9 bases lay in between. The CDR3 has 14 amino acids. CDR1 is SGHKS, CDR2 YYEKEE, per germline (reference sequence).

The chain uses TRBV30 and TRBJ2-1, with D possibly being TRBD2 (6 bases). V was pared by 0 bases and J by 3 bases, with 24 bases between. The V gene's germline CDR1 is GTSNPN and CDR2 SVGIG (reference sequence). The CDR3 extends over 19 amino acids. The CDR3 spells CAWSVYQAGRLVGYNEQFF. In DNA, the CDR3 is TGTGCCTGGAGTGTATATCAGGCGGGAAGACTAGTGGGCTACAATGAGCAGTTCTTC.